This passage covers 22 T cell receptor beta chains from one sample sequenced in a study of T cells after yellow fever vaccination. TCRdb ran MiXCR on the 5' RACE reads and lists one entry per CDR3 protein. The sample has around 46,000 distinct CDR3 sequences, roughly 7.4% seen once. Sequences were derived from CD8+ T cells sorted from PBMCs, sampled more than 14 days after the first yellow fever vaccination. The receptors were sampled from a man aged 18 to 30 who received the YFV17D yellow fever vaccine.

The chain is built from TRBV6-1 and TRBJ2-7, with TRBD1 matching over 9 bases. The CDR3 runs 13 residues. The J segment lost 4 bases and the V segment lost 6 bases, leaving 4 bases of the junction unmatched. Per the germline V gene, CDR1 is MNHNS and CDR2 is SASEGT. CDR3 region: CASSGTGMYEQYV. For the CDR3, the DNA is TGTGCCAGCAGCGGGACAGGGATGTACGAGCAGTACGTC.

This clonotype was seen repeatedly, ten times or more. V gene TRBV20-1 combines with J gene TRBJ2-3, with TRBD2 matching over 7 bases. The V gene's germline CDR1 is DFQATT and CDR2 SNEGSKA (reference sequence). This CDR3 spans 16 amino acids. The ends lost 1 base at V and 5 bases at J; junction bases unmatched: 12. CDR3 DNA sequence: TGCAGTGCTAGAGGGGGGAGCGGGGATCGGATAGATACGCAGTATTTT. Residues: CSARGGSGDRIDTQYF.

The chain joins TRBV7-9 to TRBJ1-5; TRBD1 matches at 7 bases. This CDR3 is built from 14 residues. CDR1 SEHNR and CDR2 FQNEAQ come from the germline V gene (reference sequence). Trimming at V came to 4 bases and at J to 1 base, leaving 1 base not matched to a gene. CDR3 region: CASSSQGSNQPQHF. DNA of the CDR3: TGTGCCAGCAGCTCACAGGGGAGCAATCAGCCCCAGCATTTT.

This clonotype was found a few times. The chain couples TRBV12-3 or TRBV12-4 to TRBJ1-5; D is unclear. The CDR3 has 14 residues. The germline V and J ends were trimmed by 0 bases and 4 bases, with 7 bases remaining between them. The CDR3 nucleotides are TGTGCCAGCAGTTTAGCGGCGGTAAATCAGCCCCAGCATTTT. Protein sequence: CASSLAAVNQPQHF.

The chain is built from TRBV7-9 and TRBJ1-1, with D possibly TRBD1 on 6 matching bases. The CDR3 sequence is 14 residues long. CDR1 and CDR2 (germline): SEHNR, FQNEAQ (reference sequence). The ends were cut back, 8 bases at V and 3 bases at J, with 16 bases in the middle. The CDR3 loop is CASSYGGRDTEAFF. The CDR3, as DNA: TGTGCCAGCTCCTACGGGGGGCGAGACACTGAAGCTTTCTTT. Combining the CDR3 with reference TRBV7-9 and TRBJ1-1 gives the whole variable domain DTGVSQNPRHKITKRGQNVTFRCDPISEHNRLYWYRQTLGQGPEFLTYFQNEAQLEKSRLLSDRFSAERPKGSFSTLEIQRTEQGDSAMYLCASSYGGRDTEAFFGQGTRLTVV.

V and J are TRBV4-1 and TRBJ1-1, with D uncertain. Germline V gene data show CDR1 as MGHRA and CDR2 as YSYEKL. V was clipped by 5 bases and J by 0 bases, with 10 bases between them. The CDR3 is 14 residues long. The CDR3 DNA is TGCGCCAGCAGCTGGCAGAAAATGAACACTGAAGCTTTCTTT. Protein product: CASSWQKMNTEAFF.

In this sample, this clonotype turned up many times. J is TRBJ2-5 and V is TRBV4-1, with 8 bases aligning to TRBD2. Germline-derived CDR1 and CDR2 are MGHRA and YSYEKL. V shed 4 bases and J 2 bases; nucleotides not matched to a gene: 9. This CDR3 is 16 amino acids long. The CDR3 spells CASSPRVAGMQETQYF. The CDR3 DNA is TGCGCCAGCAGCCCCCGGGTAGCGGGGATGCAAGAGACCCAGTACTTC.

The chain links TRBV4-3 to TRBJ2-3, with 11 bases identical to TRBD2. This CDR3 has 19 amino acids. The V and J ends lost 1 base and 2 bases, in that order; junction bases with no gene match: 11. Germline V gene sequence: CDR1 LGHNA, CDR2 YSLEER. CDR3 region: CASSQGRLAGGALTDTQYF. The CDR3 nucleotides are TGCGCCAGCAGCCAAGGACGATTAGCGGGGGGGGCACTCACAGATACGCAGTATTTT.

This clonotype was observed many times. This sequence joins TRBV6-5 and TRBJ2-2, with TRBD1 matching 8 bases. Germline trimming cut 5 bases from V and 4 bases from J; bases unmatched to any gene: 9. Germline values: CDR1 MNHEY, CDR2 SVGAGI. The CDR3 loop spans 16 amino acids. CDR3 amino acids: CASSQGWTGSTGELFF. As DNA, the CDR3 is TGTGCCAGCAGTCAGGGGTGGACAGGGAGCACCGGGGAGCTGTTTTTT.

This clonotype was seen many times. V is TRBV24-1 and J is TRBJ2-1, with D possibly TRBD2 on 5 matching bases. The CDR3 is 12 amino acids. CDR1 is KGHDR and CDR2 is SFDVKD in the germline V gene. The V and J ends lost 7 bases and 9 bases respectively, with 12 bases between them. The CDR3 here is CATSGPEGEQFF. As DNA, the CDR3 is TGTGCCACCAGCGGACCTGAGGGTGAGCAGTTCTTC.

This clonotype appeared many times. V usage is TRBV28 and J usage is TRBJ1-5; D is possibly TRBD1 (6 bases). Trimming removed 7 bases at V and 0 bases at J, with 16 bases between. Germline V lookup: CDR1 MDHEN, CDR2 SYDVKM. The CDR3 has 16 amino acids. CDR3 bases: TGTGCCAGCATAAAGGACAGTTTTTATAGCAATCAGCCCCAGCATTTT. It yields the protein CASIKDSFYSNQPQHF. Filled out from reference TRBV28 and TRBJ1-5, the complete variable domain reads DVKVTQSSRYLVKRTGEKVFLECVQDMDHENMFWYRQDPGLGLRLIYFSYDVKMKEKGDIPEGYSVSREKKERFSLILESASTNQTSMYLCASIKDSFYSNQPQHFGDGTRLSIL.

This clonotype was recorded at least ten times. The chain links TRBV4-1 to TRBJ1-1; D gene unclear. Germline loops: CDR1 MGHRA, CDR2 YSYEKL. Between the trimmed V and J ends, which lost 0 bases and 0 bases, there was a span of 11 bases. The CDR3 sequence is 16 residues long. DNA of the CDR3: TGCGCCAGCAGCCAAGAAACGGAGAACATGAACACTGAAGCTTTCTTT. Protein product: CASSQETENMNTEAFF.

This clonotype has ten or more counts. The CDR3: CASSYGGAPYNEQFF. For the CDR3, the DNA is TGTGCCAGCAGTTACGGGGGGGCACCCTACAATGAGCAGTTCTTC. The chain employs TRBV2 and TRBJ2-1, with 8 bases aligning to TRBD2. With 5 bases clipped from V and 2 bases from J, the junction kept 5 bases outside the gene matches. Germline CDR1 SNHLY, CDR2 FYNNEI. The CDR3 consists of 15 residues.

In its sample, this clonotype was seen many times. This rearrangement joins TRBV5-1 to TRBJ2-3, with D unclear. The CDR3 extends over 13 amino acids. Germline V gene lookup returns CDR1 SGHRS and CDR2 YFSETQ. The V end lost 4 bases, the J end lost 7 bases, and 13 bases lay between the germline ends. CDR3 residues: CASSKAVLNTQYF. In DNA, the CDR3 is TGCGCCAGCAGCAAGGCCGTCCTTAATACGCAGTATTTT.

This clonotype was detected many times. The chain combines TRBV7-2 with TRBJ1-1; no clear D. Germline CDR1 SGHTA, CDR2 FQGNSA. Trimming shortened V by 3 bases and J by 4 bases, and 6 bases separated the two germline ends. This CDR3 is built from 12 residues. CDR3 region: CASSFLSTEAFF. CDR3 bases: TGTGCCAGCAGCTTCTTAAGCACTGAAGCTTTCTTT.

There are many counts of this clonotype. The V gene is TRBV4-2, the J gene TRBJ1-2, with 8 bases lining up with TRBD1. The junction had 6 bases not matched to a gene; V was cut back by 4 bases and J by 5 bases. The CDR3 consists of 14 residues. Germline V lookup: CDR1 LGHNA, CDR2 YNFKEQ. The CDR3 is CASSLGTGNYGYTF. The CDR3, as DNA: TGTGCCAGCAGCCTTGGGACAGGAAATTATGGCTACACCTTC.

This clonotype was observed at least ten times. The chain uses TRBV4-1 and TRBJ1-6, with 8 nucleotides matching TRBD1. Germline CDR1 MGHRA, CDR2 YSYEKL. This CDR3 comprises 16 residues. Trimming removed 0 bases from V and 7 bases from J; junction bases left unmatched: 5. CDR3 sequence (DNA): TGCGCCAGCAGCCAAGATAGGGACAGGAAGAATTCACCCCTCCACTTT. Amino acid sequence: CASSQDRDRKNSPLHF.

This clonotype was seen at least ten times. The chain links TRBV6-1 to TRBJ1-4; 9 nucleotides line up with TRBD1. Per germline, CDR1 MNHNS and CDR2 SASEGT. V shed 3 bases and J 7 bases; nucleotides not matched to a gene: 3. CDR3 length: 14 residues. In DNA form, the CDR3 reads TGTGCCAGCAGTGAGGGACAGGGCGGTGAAAAACTGTTTTTT. The encoded protein is CASSEGQGGEKLFF.

V usage is TRBV5-1 and J usage is TRBJ1-5; 10 nucleotides match TRBD1. The CDR3 has 16 residues. V trimming: 2 bases; J trimming: 5 bases; junction bases outside the gene matches: 7. Germline assignment: CDR1 SGHRS and CDR2 YFSETQ. CDR3 protein: CASSFGTGDFHQPQHF. The CDR3 DNA follows: TGCGCCAGCAGCTTCGGGACAGGGGATTTTCATCAGCCCCAGCATTTT.

At least ten counts were recorded for this clonotype. V gene TRBV7-2 combines with J gene TRBJ2-1, with D possibly TRBD2 on 7 matching bases. Germline assignment: CDR1 SGHTA and CDR2 FQGNSA. The CDR3 loop spans 14 amino acids. Trimming took 3 bases from V and 7 from J, leaving 13 bases between them. The CDR3 DNA reads as TGTGCCAGCAGCTTCTGGGGGGGGCTGAATGAGCAGTTCTTC. Residues: CASSFWGGLNEQFF.

This clonotype was seen repeatedly, ten times or more. V usage is TRBV7-2 and J usage is TRBJ2-5; D is ambiguous. CDR3 length equals 12 residues. Germline values: CDR1 SGHTA, CDR2 FQGNSA. Trimming stripped 1 base from V and 5 bases from J, with 5 bases between. The CDR3 sequence: CASSLDWETQYF. DNA for the CDR3: TGTGCCAGCAGCTTAGATTGGGAGACCCAGTACTTC. Together with reference TRBV7-2 and TRBJ2-5, the CDR3 gives the full variable domain: GAGVSQSPSNKVTEKGKDVELRCDPISGHTALYWYRQSLGQGLEFLIYFQGNSAPDKSGLPSDRFSAERTGGSVSTLTIQRTQQEDSAVYLCASSLDWETQYFGPGTRLLVL.

This clonotype was counted ten times or more. The chain couples TRBV7-6 to TRBJ2-5, with unresolved D. The CDR3 runs 11 residues. Germline CDR1 is SGHVS and CDR2 is FNYEAQ. Trimming took 5 bases from V and 7 from J, leaving 8 bases between them. The CDR3 sequence: CASSDLVTQYF. CDR3 coding DNA: TGTGCCAGCAGCGATCTTGTGACCCAGTACTTC.